This record concerns one TCR beta chain sequence. The antigen remains unidentified. This record comes from a study of beta chain features in type 1 diabetes. The CDR3 covers 13 residues. The J segment lost 5 bases and the V segment lost 6 bases, leaving 5 bases of the junction unmatched. Germline V gives CDR1 MNHEY, CDR2 SVGAGI. All of the isolated RNA was reverse transcribed, so expressed TCRB transcripts were sequenced. Sequencing was performed with immunoSEQ multiplex PCR; in TCRdb, only in-frame clones are kept and a portion is missing. Altogether about 650,000 clones are present, over 10% being singletons, with the ten largest covering more than 0.1%. General study results and limits: There was a moderate but significant shortening of TCRB CDR3s in all four CD4+ subsets of Type 1 diabetes patients.

The gene calls are TRBV6-5 and TRBJ2-5; 8 nucleotides line up with TRBD1. The sample was naive CD4+ T cells from blood. The source of this sequence is a man between 25 and 39 years old with type 1 diabetes. The DNA for the CDR3 is TGTGCCAGCAGCCTCCGGGACAGGGAGACCCAGTACTTC. Encoded protein: CASSLRDRETQYF.